These T cell receptor beta chains were read from a single sample in a study of blood T cell repertoires in COVID-19. This table comes from immunoSEQ multiplex PCR, and its TCRdb copy is limited to in-frame clones, with some not included. The sample has fewer than 200,000 clones; more than 70% are singletons. The sample was peripheral blood. The receptor source for this set is a woman in her 70s who had recovered from COVID-19. Both conserved end residues are part of each CDR3. A D gene is named only where the DNA matches it firmly. Not all rows give a size; the values are once, few, many and, for expanded clones, a class.

cdr3_length: 19; clone_size: -; v_call: TRBV21-1; j_call: TRBJ2-6; d_call: -; cdr3_aa: CASSKSPGLTKSGANVLTF; cdr3_nt: TGTGCCAGCAGCAAATCCCCGGGGTTAACGAAGTCTGGGGCCAACGTCCTGACTTTC
cdr3_length: 16; clone_size: -; v_call: TRBV5-1; j_call: TRBJ1-6; d_call: -; cdr3_aa: CASSLEAPRGGSPLHF; cdr3_nt: TGCGCCAGCAGCTTGGAGGCCCCCCGGGGTGGTTCACCCCTCCACTTT
cdr3_length: 14; clone_size: -; v_call: TRBV7-9; j_call: TRBJ1-1; d_call: -; cdr3_aa: CASTRMNAGTEAFF; cdr3_nt: TGTGCCAGTACCCGGATGAATGCGGGCACTGAAGCTTTCTTT
cdr3_length: 16; clone_size: -; v_call: TRBV5-1; j_call: TRBJ1-2; d_call: TRBD1; cdr3_aa: CASSPPGQGASSGYTF; cdr3_nt: TGCGCCAGCAGCCCCCCGGGACAGGGGGCCTCTAGTGGCTACACCTTC
cdr3_length: 16; clone_size: -; v_call: TRBV4-2; j_call: TRBJ2-7; d_call: -; cdr3_aa: CASSQVGGTTAYEQYF; cdr3_nt: TGTGCCAGCAGCCAAGTAGGGGGTACGACGGCCTACGAGCAGTACTTC
cdr3_length: 14; clone_size: once; v_call: TRBV30; j_call: TRBJ2-5; d_call: TRBD1; cdr3_aa: CAWGLGQGEETQYF; cdr3_nt: TGTGCCTGGGGGCTAGGACAGGGGGAAGAGACCCAGTACTTC
cdr3_length: 16; clone_size: few; v_call: TRBV5-5; j_call: TRBJ2-5; d_call: TRBD2; cdr3_aa: CASSREVVGGQETQYF; cdr3_nt: TGTGCCAGCAGCCGGGAGGTAGTGGGGGGTCAAGAGACCCAGTACTTC
cdr3_length: 16; clone_size: -; v_call: TRBV25-1; j_call: TRBJ2-7; d_call: -; cdr3_aa: CASSPEGSQVSYEQYF; cdr3_nt: TGTGCCAGCTCCCCCGAGGGTTCCCAGGTTAGCTACGAGCAGTACTTC
cdr3_length: 14; clone_size: -; v_call: TRBV18; j_call: TRBJ2-5; d_call: TRBD2; cdr3_aa: CASSPSLAEETQYF; cdr3_nt: TGTGCCAGCTCACCCAGCCTAGCGGAAGAGACCCAGTACTTC
cdr3_length: 13; clone_size: -; v_call: TRBV5-1; j_call: TRBJ2-3; d_call: -; cdr3_aa: CASSFPGTDTQYF; cdr3_nt: TGCGCCAGCAGCTTCCCCGGGACAGATACGCAGTATTTT
cdr3_length: 14; clone_size: -; v_call: TRBV7-9; j_call: TRBJ2-3; d_call: -; cdr3_aa: CASSLPGAADTQYF; cdr3_nt: TGTGCCAGCAGCTTGCCGGGAGCCGCAGATACGCAGTATTTT
cdr3_length: 12; clone_size: -; v_call: TRBV20-1; j_call: TRBJ1-2; d_call: -; cdr3_aa: CSASREGYGYTF; cdr3_nt: TGCAGTGCTAGTCGAGAGGGCTATGGCTACACCTTC
cdr3_length: 15; clone_size: -; v_call: TRBV28; j_call: TRBJ2-1; d_call: -; cdr3_aa: CASSLGGVAYNEQFF; cdr3_nt: TGTGCCAGCAGTCTAGGAGGGGTAGCCTACAATGAGCAGTTCTTC
cdr3_length: 14; clone_size: -; v_call: TRBV3-1/TRBV3-2; j_call: TRBJ1-3; d_call: -; cdr3_aa: CASSQENLGNTIYF; cdr3_nt: TGTGCCAGCAGCCAAGAAAATCTGGGAAACACCATATATTTT
cdr3_length: 14; clone_size: -; v_call: TRBV6-5; j_call: TRBJ1-1; d_call: TRBD1; cdr3_aa: CASSPDRVEGEAFF; cdr3_nt: TGTGCCAGCAGTCCGGACAGGGTAGAAGGTGAAGCTTTCTTT
cdr3_length: 16; clone_size: -; v_call: TRBV11-3; j_call: TRBJ2-3; d_call: TRBD2; cdr3_aa: CASSLGTSGRTDAQYF; cdr3_nt: TGTGCCAGCAGCTTGGGGACTAGCGGTCGCACAGATGCGCAGTATTTT
cdr3_length: 16; clone_size: -; v_call: TRBV9; j_call: TRBJ2-1; d_call: TRBD1; cdr3_aa: CASSPDGTGRSNEQFF; cdr3_nt: TGTGCCAGCAGCCCTGACGGGACAGGGCGGTCCAATGAGCAGTTCTTC
cdr3_length: 11; clone_size: -; v_call: TRBV5-1; j_call: TRBJ2-5; d_call: -; cdr3_aa: CASSQAETQYF; cdr3_nt: TGCGCCAGCAGCCAAGCAGAGACCCAGTACTTC
cdr3_length: 14; clone_size: -; v_call: TRBV5-6; j_call: TRBJ1-5; d_call: -; cdr3_aa: CASSLGQIDQPQHF; cdr3_nt: TGTGCCAGCAGCTTGGGGCAGATCGATCAGCCCCAGCATTTT
cdr3_length: 13; clone_size: -; v_call: TRBV7-3; j_call: TRBJ2-5; d_call: -; cdr3_aa: CASSRDFGETQYF; cdr3_nt: TGTGCCAGCAGTCGGGACTTTGGAGAGACCCAGTACTTC
cdr3_length: 13; clone_size: -; v_call: TRBV7-9; j_call: TRBJ1-1; d_call: -; cdr3_aa: CASSFVSPPGAFF; cdr3_nt: TGTGCCAGCAGCTTTGTAAGTCCGCCGGGAGCTTTCTTT
cdr3_length: 12; clone_size: once; v_call: TRBV29-1; j_call: TRBJ1-2; d_call: -; cdr3_aa: CSEVGPNYGYTF; cdr3_nt: TGCAGTGAGGTCGGCCCTAACTATGGCTACACCTTC
cdr3_length: 16; clone_size: -; v_call: TRBV10-2; j_call: TRBJ2-3; d_call: TRBD2; cdr3_aa: CASSEASGGYADTQYF; cdr3_nt: TGCGCCAGCAGTGAGGCTAGCGGGGGTTATGCGGATACGCAGTATTTT
cdr3_length: 15; clone_size: -; v_call: TRBV4-2; j_call: TRBJ2-2; d_call: TRBD1; cdr3_aa: CASSPGTGFTGELFF; cdr3_nt: TGTGCCAGCAGCCCCGGGACAGGGTTCACCGGGGAGCTGTTTTTT
cdr3_length: 14; clone_size: -; v_call: TRBV18; j_call: TRBJ1-4; d_call: -; cdr3_aa: CASSEVVTNEKLFF; cdr3_nt: TGTGCCAGCTCCGAGGTCGTGACTAATGAAAAACTGTTTTTT
cdr3_length: 16; clone_size: -; v_call: TRBV15; j_call: TRBJ1-1; d_call: -; cdr3_aa: CATSRDQAGLNTEAFF; cdr3_nt: TGTGCCACCAGCAGAGATCAGGCAGGGCTGAACACTGAAGCTTTCTTT
cdr3_length: 15; clone_size: -; v_call: TRBV5-6; j_call: TRBJ1-5; d_call: TRBD1; cdr3_aa: CASSLWGQINQPQHF; cdr3_nt: TGTGCCAGCAGCCTCTGGGGACAGATCAATCAGCCCCAGCATTTT
cdr3_length: 15; clone_size: -; v_call: TRBV7-3; j_call: TRBJ2-7; d_call: TRBD1; cdr3_aa: CASSPFGTGGYEQYF; cdr3_nt: TGTGCCAGCAGCCCCTTCGGGACAGGAGGCTACGAGCAGTACTTC
cdr3_length: 19; clone_size: few; v_call: TRBV1; j_call: TRBJ1-2; d_call: -; cdr3_aa: CTSSQVWGGTGIANYGYTF; cdr3_nt: TGCACCAGCAGCCAAGTGTGGGGGGGGACAGGGATAGCTAACTATGGCTACACCTTC
cdr3_length: 18; clone_size: once; v_call: TRBV2; j_call: TRBJ1-6; d_call: -; cdr3_aa: CASSEVGARSSYNSPLHF; cdr3_nt: TGTGCCAGCAGTGAAGTTGGGGCCCGAAGCTCCTATAATTCACCCCTCCACTTT
cdr3_length: 15; clone_size: -; v_call: TRBV11-3; j_call: TRBJ2-2; d_call: -; cdr3_aa: CASSLEGLPAGELFF; cdr3_nt: TGTGCCAGCAGCTTAGAAGGACTGCCGGCCGGGGAGCTGTTTTTT
cdr3_length: 13; clone_size: -; v_call: TRBV6-1; j_call: TRBJ1-2; d_call: -; cdr3_aa: CASSELATYGYTF; cdr3_nt: TGTGCCAGCAGTGAACTGGCAACCTATGGCTACACCTTC
cdr3_length: 13; clone_size: -; v_call: TRBV9; j_call: TRBJ2-2; d_call: -; cdr3_aa: CASGRGRTGELFF; cdr3_nt: TGTGCCTCGGGGCGGGGGCGGACCGGGGAGCTGTTTTTT
cdr3_length: 11; clone_size: -; v_call: TRBV10-3; j_call: TRBJ2-2; d_call: -; cdr3_aa: CAIRSAGELFF; cdr3_nt: TGTGCCATCAGGAGCGCCGGGGAGCTGTTTTTT
cdr3_length: 16; clone_size: once; v_call: TRBV5-1; j_call: TRBJ2-7; d_call: TRBD1; cdr3_aa: CASSPQPGTGTYEQYF; cdr3_nt: TGCGCCAGCAGCCCCCAACCCGGGACAGGGACCTACGAGCAGTACTTC
cdr3_length: 17; clone_size: -; v_call: TRBV21-1; j_call: TRBJ1-5; d_call: -; cdr3_aa: CASSKYPGRGVNQPQHF; cdr3_nt: TGTGCCAGCAGCAAATACCCGGGCAGGGGGGTCAATCAGCCCCAGCATTTT
cdr3_length: 16; clone_size: once; v_call: TRBV5-6; j_call: TRBJ1-2; d_call: TRBD1; cdr3_aa: CASSTLTGTGVYGYTF; cdr3_nt: TGTGCCAGCAGCACCCTAACCGGGACAGGGGTCTATGGCTACACCTTC
cdr3_length: 15; clone_size: -; v_call: TRBV19; j_call: TRBJ1-5; d_call: -; cdr3_aa: CASSIEVGTHQPQHF; cdr3_nt: TGTGCCAGTAGTATTGAGGTCGGCACCCATCAGCCCCAGCATTTT
cdr3_length: 17; clone_size: -; v_call: TRBV3-1/TRBV3-2; j_call: TRBJ2-1; d_call: TRBD2; cdr3_aa: CASSSQATSGPGNEQFF; cdr3_nt: TGTGCCAGCAGCTCCCAGGCGACTAGCGGCCCCGGCAATGAGCAGTTCTTC
cdr3_length: 14; clone_size: -; v_call: TRBV6-5; j_call: TRBJ2-7; d_call: TRBD1; cdr3_aa: CASSQGTGSYEQYF; cdr3_nt: TGTGCCAGCAGCCAGGGGACAGGTTCCTACGAGCAGTACTTC
cdr3_length: 15; clone_size: -; v_call: TRBV14; j_call: TRBJ1-1; d_call: -; cdr3_aa: CASSQASWASAEAFF; cdr3_nt: TGTGCCAGCAGCCAGGCGAGTTGGGCTTCGGCTGAAGCTTTCTTT
cdr3_length: 12; clone_size: -; v_call: TRBV2; j_call: TRBJ2-5; d_call: TRBD1; cdr3_aa: CASDRGWETQYF; cdr3_nt: TGTGCCAGCGACAGGGGTTGGGAGACCCAGTACTTC
cdr3_length: 13; clone_size: -; v_call: TRBV6-5; j_call: TRBJ1-2; d_call: -; cdr3_aa: CASSLRGARGYTF; cdr3_nt: TGTGCCAGCAGTCTGCGGGGGGCGCGTGGCTACACCTTC
cdr3_length: 14; clone_size: few; v_call: TRBV10-3; j_call: TRBJ1-1; d_call: -; cdr3_aa: CATQTSRENTEAFF; cdr3_nt: TGTGCCACCCAAACCAGCCGGGAGAACACTGAAGCTTTCTTT
cdr3_length: 15; clone_size: -; v_call: TRBV28; j_call: TRBJ2-3; d_call: TRBD1; cdr3_aa: CASSLWTGGTDTQYF; cdr3_nt: TGTGCCAGCAGTTTATGGACAGGGGGCACAGATACGCAGTATTTT
cdr3_length: 12; clone_size: -; v_call: TRBV2; j_call: TRBJ1-5; d_call: -; cdr3_aa: CASSYSNQPQHF; cdr3_nt: TGTGCCAGCAGCTATAGCAATCAGCCCCAGCATTTT
cdr3_length: 13; clone_size: -; v_call: TRBV7-2; j_call: TRBJ2-7; d_call: -; cdr3_aa: CASSLGPPYEQYF; cdr3_nt: TGTGCCAGCAGCTTAGGGCCTCCCTACGAGCAGTACTTC